Listed below are T cell receptor beta chains from one sample, sequenced in a study of cytomegalovirus exposure and HLA in healthy donors. Only in-frame clones appear in the TCRdb table, and some are missing; sequencing was by immunoSEQ multiplex PCR. The profile shows 200,000 or so clones, over 75% of them singletons. Sequencing input: PBMCs. Receptors originate from a woman younger than 35 in good health and CMV-seropositive. Each CDR3 is given with its conserved first and last residue. The order of the fields is clone size, J gene, D gene, V gene, CDR3 DNA, CDR3 protein. The D gene is left open where the match is weak. Clone size, where shown, is once, few, many, or a class for clones that have expanded.

clone_size: NA; j_call: TRBJ1-1; d_call: NA; v_call: TRBV29-1; cdr3_nt: TGCAGCGTTGGCGGGGCCAGAACTGAAGCTTTCTTT; cdr3_aa: CSVGGARTEAFF
clone_size: NA; j_call: TRBJ1-1; d_call: NA; v_call: TRBV30; cdr3_nt: TGTGCCTGGAAGGCTCCGGGGACTGAAGCTTTCTTT; cdr3_aa: CAWKAPGTEAFF
clone_size: NA; j_call: TRBJ2-7; d_call: TRBD2; v_call: TRBV29-1; cdr3_nt: TGCAGCGCGGGACTAGCGGATTACGAGCAGTACTTC; cdr3_aa: CSAGLADYEQYF
clone_size: NA; j_call: TRBJ2-3; d_call: NA; v_call: TRBV27; cdr3_nt: TGTGCCAGCAGAACAGGGTCTAGCACAGATACGCAGTATTTT; cdr3_aa: CASRTGSSTDTQYF
clone_size: NA; j_call: TRBJ2-7; d_call: NA; v_call: TRBV27; cdr3_nt: TGTGCCAGCAGTCATGAGGGGGGGCCCGAGCAGTACTTC; cdr3_aa: CASSHEGGPEQYF
clone_size: once; j_call: TRBJ2-7; d_call: TRBD2; v_call: TRBV28; cdr3_nt: TGTGCCAGCACCCCCCCCGGACTAGTAAGCTCCTACGAGCAGTACTTC; cdr3_aa: CASTPPGLVSSYEQYF
clone_size: NA; j_call: TRBJ2-1; d_call: TRBD2; v_call: TRBV2; cdr3_nt: TGTGCCAGCAGCGGCGGGACTAGCGTATACAATGAGCAGTTCTTC; cdr3_aa: CASSGGTSVYNEQFF
clone_size: NA; j_call: TRBJ1-2; d_call: NA; v_call: TRBV4-1; cdr3_nt: TGCGCCAGCAGCCAAGACCATGCAGGGAACCCTAACTATGGCTACACCTTC; cdr3_aa: CASSQDHAGNPNYGYTF
clone_size: NA; j_call: TRBJ2-7; d_call: NA; v_call: TRBV4-1; cdr3_nt: TGCGCCAGCAGCCAAGGGGGCGGCAGAACCTACGAGCAGTACTTC; cdr3_aa: CASSQGGGRTYEQYF
clone_size: NA; j_call: TRBJ2-2; d_call: NA; v_call: TRBV19; cdr3_nt: TGTGCCAGTTCGTCCGGGACACCTAACACCGGGGAGCTGTTTTTT; cdr3_aa: CASSSGTPNTGELFF
clone_size: few; j_call: TRBJ2-7; d_call: NA; v_call: TRBV10-3; cdr3_nt: TGTGCCATCAGTGCGACAGGGAGGCTCTACGAGCAGTACTTC; cdr3_aa: CAISATGRLYEQYF
clone_size: NA; j_call: TRBJ2-3; d_call: NA; v_call: TRBV15; cdr3_nt: TGTGCCACCAGCAGAGTGAATGTGCGGGAATGGTTGGATACGCAGTATTTT; cdr3_aa: CATSRVNVREWLDTQYF
clone_size: NA; j_call: TRBJ2-1; d_call: NA; v_call: TRBV11-2; cdr3_nt: TGTGCCAGCAGCTTAGCGGGACTTTGGGATGAGCAGTTCTTC; cdr3_aa: CASSLAGLWDEQFF
clone_size: NA; j_call: TRBJ2-5; d_call: TRBD2; v_call: TRBV29-1; cdr3_nt: TGCAGCGTTGAGGCTAGCGGGCGAGAGACCCAGTACTTC; cdr3_aa: CSVEASGRETQYF
clone_size: NA; j_call: TRBJ2-3; d_call: NA; v_call: TRBV30; cdr3_nt: TGTGCCTGGAGTGTAGGTCCAGGGGAGAGTATTACAGATACGCAGTATTTT; cdr3_aa: CAWSVGPGESITDTQYF
clone_size: once; j_call: TRBJ2-7; d_call: TRBD2; v_call: TRBV5-1; cdr3_nt: TGCGCCAGCAGCTTGCGCTCCGGGACTAGCGGGGTCCGGGGCTACGAGCAGTACTTC; cdr3_aa: CASSLRSGTSGVRGYEQYF
clone_size: NA; j_call: TRBJ1-4; d_call: NA; v_call: TRBV27; cdr3_nt: TGTGCCAGCAGTTTAATGCAGGGCCTGGGGTTTGAAAAACTGTTTTTT; cdr3_aa: CASSLMQGLGFEKLFF
clone_size: NA; j_call: TRBJ2-1; d_call: NA; v_call: TRBV9; cdr3_nt: TGTGCCAGCGAGGGGGATGAGCAGTTCTTC; cdr3_aa: CASEGDEQFF
clone_size: NA; j_call: TRBJ1-5; d_call: NA; v_call: TRBV5-1; cdr3_nt: TGCGCCAGCAGCCCTCTGGCAGGCCCAAATCAGCCCCAGCATTTT; cdr3_aa: CASSPLAGPNQPQHF
clone_size: NA; j_call: TRBJ1-1; d_call: NA; v_call: TRBV10-3; cdr3_nt: TGTGCCATACAGGGAACCGGGACGGTAAACACTGAAGCTTTCTTT; cdr3_aa: CAIQGTGTVNTEAFF
clone_size: NA; j_call: TRBJ1-4; d_call: TRBD1; v_call: TRBV4-1; cdr3_nt: TGCGCCAGCAGCCAAGGGGACAGGGACGGGAAACTGTTTTTT; cdr3_aa: CASSQGDRDGKLFF
clone_size: NA; j_call: TRBJ2-5; d_call: NA; v_call: TRBV10-3; cdr3_nt: TGTGCCATCAGTGACGCCCAAGGCGGGGAGACCCAGTACTTC; cdr3_aa: CAISDAQGGETQYF
clone_size: NA; j_call: TRBJ2-1; d_call: NA; v_call: TRBV7-9; cdr3_nt: TGTGCCAGCAGCTTCCCTACCTGGCCAGTGAGCGTTGAGCAGTTCTTC; cdr3_aa: CASSFPTWPVSVEQFF
clone_size: NA; j_call: TRBJ2-7; d_call: NA; v_call: TRBV4-2; cdr3_nt: TGTGCCAGCAGCCAAACTGGGACACCCTACGAGCAGTACTTC; cdr3_aa: CASSQTGTPYEQYF
clone_size: NA; j_call: TRBJ2-7; d_call: TRBD2; v_call: TRBV6-6; cdr3_nt: TGTGCCAGCAGTTACTTGCCGACTAGCGCAACCTACGAGCAGTACTTC; cdr3_aa: CASSYLPTSATYEQYF
clone_size: once; j_call: TRBJ1-4; d_call: TRBD1; v_call: TRBV5-1; cdr3_nt: TGCGCCAGCAGCTTAAACAGGGGTGAAAAACTGTTTTTT; cdr3_aa: CASSLNRGEKLFF
clone_size: NA; j_call: TRBJ1-5; d_call: NA; v_call: TRBV19; cdr3_nt: TGTGCCAGTAGTATAGGGGGAGGGCCCCAGCATTTT; cdr3_aa: CASSIGGGPQHF
clone_size: NA; j_call: TRBJ2-7; d_call: NA; v_call: TRBV19; cdr3_nt: TGTGCCAGTAGTCGGTCTGGACTCTCCTACGAGCAGTACTTC; cdr3_aa: CASSRSGLSYEQYF
clone_size: once; j_call: TRBJ2-7; d_call: NA; v_call: TRBV2; cdr3_nt: TGTGCCAGCAGACCCCGGGGAGTCATAAGCTCCTACGAGCAGTACTTC; cdr3_aa: CASRPRGVISSYEQYF